This is a list of T cell receptor beta chains from one sample in a study of blood T cell repertoires in COVID-19. Clones were read by immunoSEQ multiplex PCR, and TCRdb kept only the in-frame ones, dropping some. The sample holds around 290,000 clones, 80% to 95% seen once. Source material: PBMCs or T cells enriched from blood (not recorded which). The origin of the receptors is a woman younger than 45 who had recovered from COVID-19. CDR3s include the opening cysteine and the closing phenylalanine or tryptophan. A D gene is named only where the DNA matches it firmly.

v_gene	j_gene	d_gene	CDR3aa
TRBV3-1/TRBV3-2	TRBJ2-7	.	CASSQGAYEQYF
TRBV29-1	TRBJ2-7	.	CSVTHMTVRGDEQYF
TRBV28	TRBJ1-5	.	CASSLTVSLIDSNQPQHF
TRBV4-1	TRBJ2-1	TRBD1	CASSQGLKGTGNEQFF
TRBV19	TRBJ1-6	.	CASSLLKSGSPLHF
TRBV4-2	TRBJ1-5	TRBD1	CASSPKDRDDQPQHF
TRBV9	TRBJ2-7	.	CASSVGGTQSYEQYF
TRBV6-5	TRBJ1-2	TRBD1	CASRSRDRAGYTF
TRBV11-3	TRBJ2-3	TRBD2	CASSLRLAGDTDTQYF
TRBV4-3	TRBJ1-3	.	CASSQEFIGSGNTIYF
TRBV9	TRBJ2-3	.	CASSVQDTQYF
TRBV5-1	TRBJ2-3	.	CASSFRGGMVNTQYF
TRBV5-6	TRBJ1-1	.	CASSLLRVQAPYTEAFF
TRBV19	TRBJ1-2	.	CASSIDDRRNYGYTF
TRBV7-2	TRBJ2-3	TRBD2	CASSFRTSGRDTDTQYF
TRBV12-5	TRBJ2-5	TRBD2	CASGWGGGETQYF
TRBV6-5	TRBJ2-3	.	CASSSGNTDTQYF
TRBV15	TRBJ2-5	TRBD2	CATSHRSGGETQYF
TRBV28	TRBJ2-1	TRBD2	CASSLSLAGGPSEQFF
TRBV29-1	TRBJ2-7	TRBD2	CSVGGTSGTLEQYF
TRBV4-3	TRBJ2-7	TRBD2	CASSQEKGGSQYF
TRBV7-9	TRBJ2-2	.	CASSLLGEAGELFF